Presented here are 9 T cell receptor beta chains from one specimen sequenced in a study of blood T cell repertoires in COVID-19. TCRdb keeps only in-frame clones here, not all; method: immunoSEQ multiplex PCR. The sample has some 270,000 clones, about nine tenths seen once. Source material: peripheral blood. All receptors derive from a woman aged 55-69 years who had recovered from COVID-19.

The rearrangement joins TRBV19 to TRBJ2-2; 10 positions agree with TRBD2. The CDR3 spans 18 residues. The V and J ends lost 4 bases and 5 bases, in that order; junction bases with no gene match: 13. CDR1 and CDR2 from the germline V gene are LNHDA and SQIVND (reference sequence). The CDR3: CASSTNRASGGRTGELFF. The CDR3 DNA is TGTGCCAGTAGTACGAATCGGGCTAGCGGGGGAAGGACCGGGGAGCTGTTTTTT.

The rearrangement links TRBV15 to TRBJ1-4; TRBD1 might be the D (6 bases). Germline V lookup: CDR1 LNHNV, CDR2 YYDKDF (reference sequence). The CDR3 extends over 13 amino acids. The V end was cut by 0 bases, the J end by 12 bases, with 11 bases between. DNA of the CDR3: TGTGCCACCAGCAGAGAGGGGGGGCCCCAACTGTTTTTT. Translated: CATSREGGPQLFF. The whole variable domain, filled in from reference TRBV15 and TRBJ1-4, reads DAMVIQNPRYQVTQFGKPVTLSCSQTLNHNVMYWYQQKSSQAPKLLFHYYDKDFNNEADTPDNFQSRRPNTSFCFLDIRSPGLGDTAMYLCATSREGGPQLFFGSGTQLSVL.

The chain is built from TRBV28 and TRBJ2-7; 10 bases align to TRBD1. The J segment lost 7 bases and the V segment lost 3 bases, leaving 6 bases of the junction unmatched. Germline assignment: CDR1 MDHEN and CDR2 SYDVKM. The length of the CDR3 is 14 residues. The CDR3 nucleotides are TGTGCCAGCAGTTTTGGGACAGGGGAAAAGGAGCAGTACTTC. Translated, it gives CASSFGTGEKEQYF.

In its sample, this clone was seen once. The rearrangement uses TRBV9 and TRBJ1-6; TRBD1 agrees at 7 bases. Germline lookup yields CDR1 SGDLS and CDR2 YYNGEE. The CDR3 is 15 residues long. Losses at the gene ends were 4 bases for V and 4 bases for J; bases not matched to a gene: 5. CDR3 DNA sequence: TGTGCCAGCAGCCCGGGACAGAGGTATAATTCACCCCTCCACTTT. Its translation: CASSPGQRYNSPLHF.

The CDR3 DNA sequence: TGTGCCAGCAGTTTAAGCCCCGGGCTAGCGGGGAGCACAGATACGCAGTATTTT. It encodes CASSLSPGLAGSTDTQYF. The chain has TRBV28 and TRBJ2-3, with TRBD2 identical over 9 bases. Germline V gives CDR1 MDHEN, CDR2 SYDVKM. With 2 bases clipped from V and 0 bases from J, the junction kept 9 bases outside the gene matches. The CDR3 covers 18 residues.

The chain employs TRBV5-1 and TRBJ1-2; D not resolved. V was cut by 2 bases and J by 4 bases, with 15 bases left in between. CDR3 size: 15 residues. Germline CDR1 is SGHRS and CDR2 is YFSETQ. The CDR3 DNA is TGCGCCAGCAGCTTAACAACCGCGGCGGGCTATGGCTACACCTTC. Protein product: CASSLTTAAGYGYTF.

CDR3 sequence reads: CASSLRQIYTEAFF. The CDR3 DNA reads as TGTGCCAGCAGTCTAAGACAGATTTACACTGAAGCTTTCTTT. The gene calls are TRBV2 and TRBJ1-1; a weak D match, TRBD1 (5 bases). The length of the CDR3 is 14 residues. The germline gives CDR1 SNHLY, CDR2 FYNNEI. The V end lost 5 bases, the J end lost 3 bases, and 13 bases lay between the germline ends.

The chain joins TRBV5-1 to TRBJ1-3; the D is unclear. Trimming cost V 0 bases and J 8 bases, with 12 bases left between them. Germline V CDR1 and CDR2: SGHRS, YFSETQ. This CDR3 has 14 residues. The CDR3, as DNA: TGCGCCAGCAGCTTGGGCCAGCGGGAGGACACCATATATTTT. It yields the protein CASSLGQREDTIYF.

This sequence joins TRBV18 and TRBJ2-1, with D perhaps matching TRBD1 (6 bases). V was trimmed by 0 bases and J by 7 bases, leaving 13 bases between them. The CDR3 totals 15 residues. Per germline, CDR1 KGHSH and CDR2 LQKENI. The chain's CDR3 is CASSPPSRGSNEQFF. The CDR3 DNA reads as TGTGCCAGCTCACCACCGAGCAGGGGTAGTAATGAGCAGTTCTTC.